These 28 T cell receptor beta chains came from one sample sequenced in a study of cytomegalovirus exposure and HLA in healthy donors. Primers included in the PCR were 60 Vbeta and 13 Jbeta primers. Profiling relied on immunoSEQ multiplex PCR, and the TCRdb table lists in-frame clones only, not all of them. The table records about 180,000 clones, over 70% of them present only once. Sequences were obtained from PBMCs. The receptors derive from a woman aged 45-65 years in good health and CMV-seronegative.

The chain is built from TRBV7-9 and TRBJ2-7, with TRBD1 matching 12 bases. The V and J ends lost 8 bases and 7 bases, in that order; junction bases with no gene match: 9. This CDR3 is built from 14 residues. CDR1 SEHNR and CDR2 FQNEAQ come from the germline V gene (reference sequence). CDR3 sequence reads: CASRGQGASWEQYF. Here the CDR3 DNA reads TGTGCCAGCCGGGGACAGGGGGCTAGTTGGGAGCAGTACTTC.

The V gene is TRBV18, the J gene TRBJ2-7; possibly TRBD1 for D (5 bases). The CDR3 consists of 15 residues. Trimming cost V 3 bases and J 2 bases, with 14 bases left between them. CDR1 is KGHSH and CDR2 is LQKENI in the germline V gene. CDR3 sequence: CASSPVLARAYEQYF. CDR3 in DNA: TGTGCCAGCTCACCTGTTTTAGCCAGGGCCTACGAGCAGTACTTC.

The V and J genes are TRBV6-5 and TRBJ2-5; D is ambiguous. With the DNA end fitting TRBJ2-7 better, the J assignment may be wrong. The germline V gene has CDR1 MNHEY and CDR2 SVGAGI. CDR3 length: 15 amino acids. The CDR3 region is CASSYQAYRSYEQYF. The DNA of the CDR3 is TGTGCCAGCAGTTACCAGGCATACCGCTCCTACGAGCAGTACTTC.

This chain links TRBV28 with TRBJ1-2; 7 nucleotides line up with TRBD1. Germline V gene sequence: CDR1 MDHEN, CDR2 SYDVKM. The ends lost 4 bases at V and 7 bases at J; junction bases unmatched: 21. CDR3 length equals 18 residues. CDR3 residues: CASSSSTTRQGRGGGYTF. DNA of the CDR3: TGTGCCAGCAGTTCCTCAACAACACGACAGGGAAGAGGTGGTGGCTACACCTTC.

Only one count was recorded for this clone. The rearrangement links TRBV7-3 to TRBJ2-7; D gene ambiguous. The CDR3 extends over 13 amino acids. The germline gives CDR1 SGHTA, CDR2 FQGTGA. The V gene lost 0 bases and the J gene lost 7 bases, with 10 bases spanning the gap. CDR3 residues: CASSLTSNREQYF. CDR3 nucleotides: TGTGCCAGCAGCTTAACGTCGAACAGAGAGCAGTACTTC.

In its sample, this clone was seen a few times. The rearrangement links TRBV6-1 to TRBJ1-2; no clear D. This CDR3 is 14 amino acids long. Trimming cost V 3 bases and J 4 bases, with 12 bases left between them. From germline, CDR1 is MNHNS and CDR2 SASEGT. The CDR3, as DNA: TGTGCCAGCAGTGAGGTCAGTGTGTTCTATGGCTACACCTTC. It codes for CASSEVSVFYGYTF.

The chain joins TRBV9 to TRBJ1-1; 9 nucleotides line up with TRBD1. This CDR3 has 17 residues. CDR1 and CDR2 (germline): SGDLS, YYNGEE. V trimming: 4 bases; J trimming: 1 base; junction bases outside the gene matches: 11. The chain's CDR3 is CASSPRPGTGPNTEAFF. CDR3 nucleotide sequence: TGTGCCAGCAGCCCTCGTCCCGGGACAGGGCCGAACACTGAAGCTTTCTTT.

This clone was counted once. The genes are TRBV2 and TRBJ2-1; 7 nucleotides match TRBD2. The CDR3 runs to 12 residues. Trimming took 11 bases from V and 6 from J; bases not matched to a gene: 7. Germline CDR1 reads SNHLY; CDR2 reads FYNNEI. CDR3 sequence (DNA): TGTGCCGGATCGATAGCGGGCAATGAGCAGTTCTTC. Translating it yields CAGSIAGNEQFF.

J is TRBJ2-6 and V is TRBV9, with D maybe TRBD1 (5 bases). Germline lookup yields CDR1 SGDLS and CDR2 YYNGEE. The V end was cut by 4 bases, the J end by 0 bases, with 11 bases between. The CDR3 covers 16 residues. CDR3 sequence reads: CASSTQGSSGANVLTF. The DNA for the CDR3 is TGTGCCAGCAGCACGCAGGGATCCTCTGGGGCCAACGTCCTGACTTTC.

The sample holds a few counts of this clone. Here the CDR3 reads CASSYRPDTQYF. CDR3 nucleotide sequence: TGTGCCAGCAGTTACCGTCCAGATACGCAGTATTTT. J is TRBJ2-3 and V is TRBV6-6; D is undetermined. Per germline, CDR1 MNHNY and CDR2 SVGAGI (reference sequence). Trimming cost V 2 bases and J 4 bases, with 4 bases left between them. This CDR3 comprises 12 residues.

The chain employs TRBV11-2 and TRBJ2-5; D remains ambiguous. V lost 1 base to trimming and J lost 2 bases, with 8 bases between them. Germline-derived CDR1 and CDR2 are SGHAT and FQNNGV. The CDR3 spans 14 residues. Here the CDR3 DNA reads TGTGCCAGCAGCTTAGGGCCAGGACAAGAGACCCAGTACTTC. The encoded protein is CASSLGPGQETQYF.

This clone was counted a single time. This chain connects TRBV28 to TRBJ1-2; no definite D call. The CDR3 runs 12 residues. V was shortened by 5 bases and J by 1 base, with 5 bases between the two germline ends. CDR1 is MDHEN, CDR2 SYDVKM, per germline. This CDR3 is CASSNLNYGYTF. In DNA, the CDR3 is TGTGCCAGCAGTAATCTTAACTATGGCTACACCTTC.

This rearrangement joins TRBV6-5 to TRBJ2-7; unclear D gene. CDR1 MNHEY and CDR2 SVGAGI come from the germline V gene. This CDR3 region has 13 residues. V lost 5 bases and J lost 0, with 8 bases in between. The CDR3 loop is CASSPTVSYEQYF. DNA for the CDR3: TGTGCCAGCAGTCCGACTGTCTCCTACGAGCAGTACTTC.

The CDR3: CSASGGYGYTF. CDR3 bases: TGCAGTGCTAGCGGTGGCTATGGCTACACCTTC. The rearrangement links TRBV20-1 to TRBJ1-2, with D unresolved. The CDR3 totals 11 residues. V was cut by 3 bases and J by 4 bases, with 6 bases left in between. Germline V lookup: CDR1 DFQATT, CDR2 SNEGSKA (reference sequence).

V usage is TRBV30 and J usage is TRBJ1-5; TRBD1 agrees at 7 bases. This CDR3 spans 15 amino acids. Germline values: CDR1 GTSNPN, CDR2 SVGIG (reference sequence). Trimming cost V 2 bases and J 3 bases; bases outside gene matches: 7. CDR3 loop: CAWSSRGQYNQPQHF. The DNA for the CDR3 is TGTGCCTGGAGTTCTCGGGGACAGTACAATCAGCCCCAGCATTTT.

Of note for this clone: Other DNA variants within this sample encode the same CDR3. This chain joins TRBV6-1 and TRBJ1-2, with 8 bases fitting TRBD1. The length of the CDR3 is 15 residues. CDR1 MNHNS and CDR2 SASEGT come from the germline V gene. V was clipped by 2 bases and J by 2 bases; unmatched bases: 4. CDR3 sequence: CASSEPGTGNYGYTF. For the CDR3, the DNA is TGTGCCAGCAGTGAACCGGGGACAGGAAACTATGGCTACACCTTC.

This clone turned up a few times. The V and J genes are TRBV15 and TRBJ1-5; D is uncertain. This CDR3 region has 15 residues. V was shortened by 1 base and J by 5 bases, with 12 bases between the two germline ends. Per the germline V gene, CDR1 is LNHNV and CDR2 is YYDKDF (reference sequence). CDR3 loop: CATSRVAGSYQPQHF. For the CDR3, the DNA is TGTGCCACCAGCAGAGTCGCGGGGTCCTATCAGCCCCAGCATTTT.

This chain joins TRBV9 and TRBJ1-1; weak D call: TRBD1 (5 bases). Trimming removed 0 bases from V and 2 bases from J, with 14 bases in between. This CDR3 is 16 amino acids long. The germline V gene has CDR1 SGDLS and CDR2 YYNGEE. The DNA for the CDR3 is TGTGCCAGCAGCGTAGGCTTTCAGGGTGGAAACACTGAAGCTTTCTTT. Encoded protein: CASSVGFQGGNTEAFF.

The chain has TRBV20-1 and TRBJ1-1; D may be TRBD1 (6 bases). The germline V and J ends were trimmed by 7 bases and 6 bases, with 12 bases remaining between them. Germline loops: CDR1 DFQATT, CDR2 SNEGSKA (reference sequence). This CDR3 is 11 amino acids long. The CDR3 DNA is TGCAGTGGGAGGGGGGGGGCTGAAGCTTTCTTT. This gives the protein CSGRGGAEAFF.

The gene calls are TRBV18 and TRBJ1-5, with 9 bases aligning to TRBD1. CDR1 KGHSH and CDR2 LQKENI come from the germline V gene. V was clipped by 5 bases and J by 6 bases; unmatched bases: 8. There are 15 residues in the CDR3. CDR3 DNA sequence: TGTGCCAGCTCAGCGGGACAGGGTGAAGGTCAGCCCCAGCATTTT. Protein: CASSAGQGEGQPQHF. The complete variable domain, with remaining parts taken from reference TRBV18 and TRBJ1-5, reads NAGVMQNPRHLVRRRGQEARLRCSPMKGHSHVYWYRQLPEEGLKFMVYLQKENIIDESGMPKERFSAEFPKEGPSILRIQQVVRGDSAAYFCASSAGQGEGQPQHFGDGTRLSIL.

The chain couples TRBV7-2 to TRBJ2-4, with D possibly TRBD1 on 5 matching bases. Germline V lookup: CDR1 SGHTA, CDR2 FQGNSA. V lost 1 base and J 0 bases, leaving 10 bases between the germline ends. The CDR3 runs to 16 residues. The CDR3 DNA reads as TGTGCCAGCAGCTTAGAACCAGGGTTAGCCAAAAACATTCAGTACTTC. This gives the protein CASSLEPGLAKNIQYF.

The chain links TRBV28 to TRBJ2-5, with 8 bases lining up with TRBD1. TRBJ2-7 explains the end of the DNA better; the J call may be wrong. The CDR3 runs to 15 residues. Looked up from germline, CDR1 is MDHEN and CDR2 is SYDVKM. The CDR3 reads CASSLLGQGGREQYF. As DNA, the CDR3 is TGTGCCAGCAGTTTACTCGGACAGGGAGGTCGCGAGCAGTACTTC.

J is TRBJ1-2 and V is TRBV6-5, with 10 bases identical to TRBD1. Germline CDR1 reads MNHEY; CDR2 reads SVGAGI. Losses at the gene ends were 8 bases for V and 6 bases for J; bases not matched to a gene: 6. The CDR3 extends over 13 amino acids. CDR3 loop: CASSGTGAHGYTF. In nucleotides, the CDR3 is TGTGCCAGCTCAGGGACAGGGGCTCATGGCTACACCTTC.

The chain combines TRBV2 with TRBJ2-1; weak D call: TRBD1 (7 bases). Per the germline V gene, CDR1 is SNHLY and CDR2 is FYNNEI. The CDR3 runs 15 residues. The V gene lost 3 bases and the J gene lost 5 bases, with 14 bases spanning the gap. CDR3 bases: TGTGCCAGCAGTGAGCGGGGTCAGGGGGACAATGAGCAGTTCTTC. It yields the protein CASSERGQGDNEQFF.

This chain joins TRBV19 and TRBJ1-2, with TRBD1 matching 8 bases. J gave up 7 bases and V 10 bases, and 14 bases lay outside the gene matches. The germline CDR1 and CDR2 sequences are LNHDA and SQIVND (reference sequence). The CDR3 spans 14 residues. For the CDR3, the DNA is TGTGCCACGAGGGAAGCAGGACAGGGAGGTGGCTACACCTTC. This gives the protein CATREAGQGGGYTF.

This clone was seen only once. The gene calls are TRBV27 and TRBJ1-5; D is possibly TRBD1 (5 bases). The CDR3 covers 15 residues. Between the trimmed V and J ends, which lost 2 bases and 2 bases, there was a span of 10 bases. From germline, CDR1 is MNHEY and CDR2 SMNVEV (reference sequence). The DNA of the CDR3 is TGTGCCAGCAGTTTAAGCAGGGTTGGCAATCAGCCCCAGCATTTT. Translated: CASSLSRVGNQPQHF.

The sample holds a few counts of this clone. The chain carries TRBV10-3 and TRBJ2-3; a possible D gene is TRBD2 (5 bases). Between the trimmed V and J ends, which lost 4 bases and 2 bases, there was a span of 10 bases. This CDR3 is 14 amino acids long. Germline loops: CDR1 ENHRY, CDR2 SYGVKD. CDR3 residues: CAISGSADTDTQYF. Written as DNA, the CDR3 is TGTGCCATCAGTGGGTCAGCGGACACAGATACGCAGTATTTT.

This rearrangement joins TRBV5-4 to TRBJ1-1; TRBD1 matches 9 bases. The germline V gene encodes CDR1 SGHNT and CDR2 YYREEE (reference sequence). There are 14 residues in the CDR3. With 6 bases clipped from V and 4 bases from J, the junction kept 7 bases outside the gene matches. The CDR3 DNA is TGTGCCAGCAACCGCCGGGACAGGGTCACTGAAGCTTTCTTT. It yields the protein CASNRRDRVTEAFF.